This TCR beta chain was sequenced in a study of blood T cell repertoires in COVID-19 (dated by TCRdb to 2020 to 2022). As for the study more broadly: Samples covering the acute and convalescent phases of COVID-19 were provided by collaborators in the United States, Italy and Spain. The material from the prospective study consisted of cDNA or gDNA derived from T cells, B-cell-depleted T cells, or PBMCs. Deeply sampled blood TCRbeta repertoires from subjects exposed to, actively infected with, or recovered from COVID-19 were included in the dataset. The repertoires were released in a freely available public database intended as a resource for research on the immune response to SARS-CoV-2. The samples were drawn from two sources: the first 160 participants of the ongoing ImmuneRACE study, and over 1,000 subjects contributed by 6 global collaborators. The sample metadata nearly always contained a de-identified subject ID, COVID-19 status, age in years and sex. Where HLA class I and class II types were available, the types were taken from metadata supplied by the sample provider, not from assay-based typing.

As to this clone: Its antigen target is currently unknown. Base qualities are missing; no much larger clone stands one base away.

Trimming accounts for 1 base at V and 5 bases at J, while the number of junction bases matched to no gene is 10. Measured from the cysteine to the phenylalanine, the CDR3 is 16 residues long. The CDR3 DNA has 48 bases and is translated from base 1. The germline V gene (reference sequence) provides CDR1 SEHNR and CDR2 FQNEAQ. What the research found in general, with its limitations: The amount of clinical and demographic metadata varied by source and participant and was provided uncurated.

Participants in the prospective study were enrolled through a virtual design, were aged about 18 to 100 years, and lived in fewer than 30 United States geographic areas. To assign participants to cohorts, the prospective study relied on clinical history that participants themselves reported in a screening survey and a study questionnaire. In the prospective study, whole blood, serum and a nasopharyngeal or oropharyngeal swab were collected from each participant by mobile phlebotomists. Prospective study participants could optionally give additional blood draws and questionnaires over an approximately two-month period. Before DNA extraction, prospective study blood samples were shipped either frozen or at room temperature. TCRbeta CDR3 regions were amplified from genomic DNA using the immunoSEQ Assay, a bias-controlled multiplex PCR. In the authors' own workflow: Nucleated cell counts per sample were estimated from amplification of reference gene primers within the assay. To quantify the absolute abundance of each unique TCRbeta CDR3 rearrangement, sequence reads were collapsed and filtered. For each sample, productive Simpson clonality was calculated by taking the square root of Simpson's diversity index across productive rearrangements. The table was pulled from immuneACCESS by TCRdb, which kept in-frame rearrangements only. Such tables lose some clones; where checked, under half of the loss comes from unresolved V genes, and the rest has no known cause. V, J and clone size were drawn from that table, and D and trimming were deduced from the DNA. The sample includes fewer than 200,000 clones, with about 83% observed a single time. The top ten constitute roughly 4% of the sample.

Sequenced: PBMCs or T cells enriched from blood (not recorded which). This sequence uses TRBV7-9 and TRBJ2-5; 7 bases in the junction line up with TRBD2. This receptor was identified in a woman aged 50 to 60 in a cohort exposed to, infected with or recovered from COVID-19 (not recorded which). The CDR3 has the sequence CASSLETSVTRETQYF. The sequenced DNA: TGTGCCAGCAGCTTAGAAACTAGCGTCACGCGGGAGACCCAGTACTTC.